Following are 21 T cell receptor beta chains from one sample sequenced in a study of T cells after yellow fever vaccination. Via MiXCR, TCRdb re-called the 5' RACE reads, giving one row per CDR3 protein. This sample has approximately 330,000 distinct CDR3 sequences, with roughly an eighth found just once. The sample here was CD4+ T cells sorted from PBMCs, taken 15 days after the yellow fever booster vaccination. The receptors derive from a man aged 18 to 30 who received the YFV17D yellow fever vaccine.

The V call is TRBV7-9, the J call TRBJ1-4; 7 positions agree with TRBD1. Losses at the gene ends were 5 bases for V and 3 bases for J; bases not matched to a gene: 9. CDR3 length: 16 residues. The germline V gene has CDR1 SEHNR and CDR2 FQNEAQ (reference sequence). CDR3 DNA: TGTGCCAGCAGCCCGGACAGGCTAAGATCTAATGAAAAACTGTTTTTT. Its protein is CASSPDRLRSNEKLFF. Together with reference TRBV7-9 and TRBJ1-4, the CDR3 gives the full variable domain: DTGVSQNPRHKITKRGQNVTFRCDPISEHNRLYWYRQTLGQGPEFLTYFQNEAQLEKSRLLSDRFSAERPKGSFSTLEIQRTEQGDSAMYLCASSPDRLRSNEKLFFGSGTQLSVL.

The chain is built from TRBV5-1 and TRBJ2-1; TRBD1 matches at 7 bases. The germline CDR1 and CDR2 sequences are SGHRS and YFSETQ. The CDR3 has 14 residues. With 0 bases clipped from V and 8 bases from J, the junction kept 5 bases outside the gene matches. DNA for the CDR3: TGCGCCAGCAGCTTGGGACAGGGAATCCATGAGCAGTTCTTC. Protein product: CASSLGQGIHEQFF. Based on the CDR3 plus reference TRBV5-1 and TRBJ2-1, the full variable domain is KAGVTQTPRYLIKTRGQQVTLSCSPISGHRSVSWYQQTPGQGLQFLFEYFSETQRNKGNFPGRFSGRQFSNSRSEMNVSTLELGDSALYLCASSLGQGIHEQFFGPGTRLTVL.

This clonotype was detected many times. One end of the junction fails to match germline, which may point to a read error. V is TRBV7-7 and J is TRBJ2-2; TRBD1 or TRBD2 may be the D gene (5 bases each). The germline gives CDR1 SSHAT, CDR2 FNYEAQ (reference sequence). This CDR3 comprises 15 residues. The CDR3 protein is CASSPRQGSAGELFF. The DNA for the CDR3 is TGTGCTAGCAGCCCCCGTCAGGGTAGCGCCGGGGAGCTGTTTTTT.

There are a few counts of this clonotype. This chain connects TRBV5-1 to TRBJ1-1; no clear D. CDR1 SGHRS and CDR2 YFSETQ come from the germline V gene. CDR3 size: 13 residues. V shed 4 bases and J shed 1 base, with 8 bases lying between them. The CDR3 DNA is TGCGCCAGCAGCCCCGACCCGAACACTGAAGCTTTCTTT. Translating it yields CASSPDPNTEAFF. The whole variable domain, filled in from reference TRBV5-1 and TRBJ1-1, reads KAGVTQTPRYLIKTRGQQVTLSCSPISGHRSVSWYQQTPGQGLQFLFEYFSETQRNKGNFPGRFSGRQFSNSRSEMNVSTLELGDSALYLCASSPDPNTEAFFGQGTRLTVV.

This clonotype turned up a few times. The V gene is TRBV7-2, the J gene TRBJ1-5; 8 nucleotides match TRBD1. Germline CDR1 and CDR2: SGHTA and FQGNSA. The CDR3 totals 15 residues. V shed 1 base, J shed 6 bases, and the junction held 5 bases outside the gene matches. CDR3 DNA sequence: TGTGCCAGCAGCTTAGGGGGCAGGGGGCTTCAGCCCCAGCATTTT. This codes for CASSLGGRGLQPQHF.

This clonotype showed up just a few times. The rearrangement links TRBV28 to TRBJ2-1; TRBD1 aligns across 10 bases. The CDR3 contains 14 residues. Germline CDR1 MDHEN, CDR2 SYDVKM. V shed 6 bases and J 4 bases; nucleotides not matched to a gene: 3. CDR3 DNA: TGTGCCAGCAGAAGGGGACAGGGGTACAATGAGCAGTTCTTC. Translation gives CASRRGQGYNEQFF.

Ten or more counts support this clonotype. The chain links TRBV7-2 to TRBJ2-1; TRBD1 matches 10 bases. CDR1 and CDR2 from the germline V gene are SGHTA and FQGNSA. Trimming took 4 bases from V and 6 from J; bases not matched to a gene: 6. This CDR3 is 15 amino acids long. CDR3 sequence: CASSSTGTGVNEQFF. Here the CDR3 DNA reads TGTGCCAGCAGCTCCACCGGGACAGGGGTCAATGAGCAGTTCTTC.

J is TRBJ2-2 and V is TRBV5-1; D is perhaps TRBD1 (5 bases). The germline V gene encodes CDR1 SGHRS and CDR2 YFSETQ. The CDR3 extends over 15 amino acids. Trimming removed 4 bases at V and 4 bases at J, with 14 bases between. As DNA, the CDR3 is TGCGCCAGCAGCCAGCGAACAGGTTCCACCGGGGAGCTGTTTTTT. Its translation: CASSQRTGSTGELFF.

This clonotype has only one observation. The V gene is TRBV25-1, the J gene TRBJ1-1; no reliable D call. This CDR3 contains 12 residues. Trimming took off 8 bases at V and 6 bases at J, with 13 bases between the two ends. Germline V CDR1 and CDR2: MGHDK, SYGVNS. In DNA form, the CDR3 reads TGTGCCAGCCTGGCTTCCCACTCTGAAGCTTTCTTT. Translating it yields CASLASHSEAFF. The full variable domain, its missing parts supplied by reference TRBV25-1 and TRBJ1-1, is EADIYQTPRYLVIGTGKKITLECSQTMGHDKMYWYQQDPGMELHLIHYSYGVNSTEKGDLSSESTVSRIRTEHFPLTLESARPSHTSQYLCASLASHSEAFFGQGTRLTVV.

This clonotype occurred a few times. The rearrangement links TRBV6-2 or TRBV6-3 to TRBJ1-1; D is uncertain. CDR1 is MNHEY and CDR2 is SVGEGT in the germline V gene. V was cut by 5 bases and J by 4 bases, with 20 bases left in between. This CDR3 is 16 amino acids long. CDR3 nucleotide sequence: TGTGCCAGCAGTACTCGACACAGCGCCGGTAGCACTGAAGCTTTCTTT. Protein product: CASSTRHSAGSTEAFF.

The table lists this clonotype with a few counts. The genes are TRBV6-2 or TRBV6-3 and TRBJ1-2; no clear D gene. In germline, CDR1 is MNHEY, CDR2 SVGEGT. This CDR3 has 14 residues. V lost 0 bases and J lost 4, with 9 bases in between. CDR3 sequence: CASSYSKISYGYTF. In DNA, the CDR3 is TGTGCCAGCAGTTACTCGAAGATAAGCTATGGCTACACCTTC.

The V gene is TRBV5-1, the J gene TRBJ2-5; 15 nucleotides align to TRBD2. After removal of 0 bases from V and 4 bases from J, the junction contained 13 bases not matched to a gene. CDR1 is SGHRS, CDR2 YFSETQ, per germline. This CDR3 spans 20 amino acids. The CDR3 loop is CASSLVGTSGGPTRPETQYF. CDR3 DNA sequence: TGCGCCAGCAGCTTGGTTGGGACTAGCGGGGGGCCGACCCGTCCAGAGACCCAGTACTTC.

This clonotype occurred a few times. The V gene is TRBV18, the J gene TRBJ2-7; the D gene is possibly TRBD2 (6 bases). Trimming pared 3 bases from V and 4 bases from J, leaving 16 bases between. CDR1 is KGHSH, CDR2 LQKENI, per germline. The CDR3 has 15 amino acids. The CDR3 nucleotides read TGTGCCAGCTCACCCCCTCGGGCAGGGAGGTACGAGCAGTACTTC. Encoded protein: CASSPPRAGRYEQYF.

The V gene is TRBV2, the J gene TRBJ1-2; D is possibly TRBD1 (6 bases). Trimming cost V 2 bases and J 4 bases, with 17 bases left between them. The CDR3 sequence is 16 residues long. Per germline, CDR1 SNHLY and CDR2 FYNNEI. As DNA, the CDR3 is TGTGCCAGCAGTGAACTGCCAGGGGCTCTATCCTATGGCTACACCTTC. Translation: CASSELPGALSYGYTF.

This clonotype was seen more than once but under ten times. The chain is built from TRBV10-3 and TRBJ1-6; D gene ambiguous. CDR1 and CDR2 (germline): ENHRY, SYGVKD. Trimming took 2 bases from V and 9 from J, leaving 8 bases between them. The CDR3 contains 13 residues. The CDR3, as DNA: TGTGCCATCAGTGAGGGAAAGGGTTCACCCCTCCACTTT. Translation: CAISEGKGSPLHF.

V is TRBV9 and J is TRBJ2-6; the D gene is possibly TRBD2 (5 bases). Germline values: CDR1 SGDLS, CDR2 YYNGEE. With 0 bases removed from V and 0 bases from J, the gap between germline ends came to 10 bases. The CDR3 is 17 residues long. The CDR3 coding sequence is TGTGCCAGCAGCGTAGGGGCTGGGAGCTCTGGGGCCAACGTCCTGACTTTC. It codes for CASSVGAGSSGANVLTF.

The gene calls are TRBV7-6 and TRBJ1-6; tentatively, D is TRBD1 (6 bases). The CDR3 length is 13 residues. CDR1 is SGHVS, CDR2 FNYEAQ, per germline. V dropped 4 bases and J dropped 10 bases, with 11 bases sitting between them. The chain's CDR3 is CASSSRGGSPLHF. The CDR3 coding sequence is TGTGCCAGCAGCTCCCGGGGGGGCTCACCCCTCCACTTT. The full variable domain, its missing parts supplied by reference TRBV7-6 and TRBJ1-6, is GAGVSQSPRYKVTKRGQDVALRCDPISGHVSLYWYRQALGQGPEFLTYFNYEAQQDKSGLPNDRFSAERPEGSISTLTIQRTEQRDSAMYRCASSSRGGSPLHFGNGTRLTVT.

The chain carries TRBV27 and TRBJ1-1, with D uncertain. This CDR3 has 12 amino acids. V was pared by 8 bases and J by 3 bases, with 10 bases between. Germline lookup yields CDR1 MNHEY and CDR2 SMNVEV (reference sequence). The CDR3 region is CASGRRDTEAFF. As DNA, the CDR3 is TGTGCCAGCGGACGGCGAGACACTGAAGCTTTCTTT.

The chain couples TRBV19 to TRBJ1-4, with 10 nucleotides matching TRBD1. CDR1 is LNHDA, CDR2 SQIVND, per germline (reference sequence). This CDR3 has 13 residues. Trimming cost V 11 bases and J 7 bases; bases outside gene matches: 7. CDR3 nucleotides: TGTGCCGCCTCCGGGACAGGGGCTGAAAAACTGTTTTTT. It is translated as CAASGTGAEKLFF.

CDR3 loop: CSATRGSSSYEQYV. The CDR3 coding sequence is TGCAGTGCTACCAGGGGGTCGAGCTCCTACGAGCAGTACGTC. The chain links TRBV20-1 to TRBJ2-7, with TRBD1 matching 7 bases. Germline CDR1 is DFQATT and CDR2 is SNEGSKA (reference sequence). The CDR3 has 14 amino acids. Trimming removed 4 bases from V and 0 bases from J; junction bases left unmatched: 6.

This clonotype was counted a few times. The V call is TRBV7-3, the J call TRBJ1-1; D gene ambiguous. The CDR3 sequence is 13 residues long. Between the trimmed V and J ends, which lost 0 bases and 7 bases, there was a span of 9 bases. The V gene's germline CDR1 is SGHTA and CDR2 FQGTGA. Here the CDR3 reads CASSLTVSSEAFF. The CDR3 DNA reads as TGTGCCAGCAGCTTAACTGTCAGTAGTGAAGCTTTCTTT.